The sequence of this T cell receptor beta chain was determined in a study of blood T cell repertoires in COVID-19. Study overall: PBMCs, B-cell-depleted T cells, or T cells were the source of the cDNA or gDNA that made up the material.

Residents of 24 US areas, aged roughly 18 to 90 years, made up the participants. Assignments of participants to cohorts depended upon their own reported clinical history. Trimming cost V 2 bases and J 6 bases; bases outside gene matches: 8. From germline, CDR1 is SEHNR and CDR2 FQNEAQ (reference sequence). CDR3 length: 15 residues. Here immunoSEQ multiplex PCR was the method, and the copy in TCRdb shows in-frame clones only, minus some. The profile shows roughly 300,000 clones, around 85% of them singletons. This chain connects TRBV7-9 to TRBJ1-2; 8 nucleotides match TRBD1. The sample was PBMCs or T cells enriched from blood (not recorded which). This receptor was obtained from a woman between 35 and 50 years old with acute COVID-19. CDR3: CASSLFSGGENGYTF. DNA for the CDR3: TGTGCCAGCAGCTTATTCTCAGGGGGCGAAAATGGCTACACCTTC. The variable domain in full, with the rest retrieved from reference TRBV7-9 and TRBJ1-2, is DTGVSQNPRHKITKRGQNVTFRCDPISEHNRLYWYRQTLGQGPEFLTYFQNEAQLEKSRLLSDRFSAERPKGSFSTLEIQRTEQGDSAMYLCASSLFSGGENGYTFGSGTRLTVV.